The source of this T cell receptor beta chain is a study of cytomegalovirus exposure and HLA in healthy donors. Per germline, CDR1 SGHKS and CDR2 YYEKEE (reference sequence). The CDR3 runs 14 residues. V lost 0 bases to trimming and J lost 9 bases, with 10 bases between them. Overall study findings and caveats: Only CMV serostatus was available as immune exposure information. The study designated about 160 TCR beta chains cytomegalovirus-associated. Clonal expansion was found to be greater in HLA-associated TCR beta chains than in equally common others in a later analysis.

Everyone who donated was a healthy bone marrow donor. The PCR was carried out with 60 Vbeta primers and 13 Jbeta primers. Data came from immunoSEQ multiplex PCR; TCRdb stores just in-frame clones and leaves some out. The sample contains some 130,000 clones, roughly 60% of which appear only once. Worth noting for this clone: Its antigen is unidentified.

The sample consisted of PBMCs. The V and J genes are TRBV5-5 and TRBJ1-6; a possible D gene is TRBD1 (5 bases). The sequence was collected from a woman aged 35 to 49 in good health and CMV-seronegative. The CDR3 reads CASSLGQRSSPLHF. The CDR3, as DNA: TGTGCCAGCAGCTTGGGACAGCGATCTTCACCCCTCCACTTT.